The 27 T cell receptor beta chains given below trace back to one sample, sequenced in a study of identifying expanded T cells in peripheral blood. Assay used: immunoSEQ multiplex PCR; TCRdb lists only in-frame clones, some missing. Of approximately 100,000 clones listed, around 88% are singletons. The sample consisted of blood. The source is a person aged 18 to 70 in good health.

V gene TRBV6-6 combines with J gene TRBJ1-1; D unclear. This CDR3 contains 13 residues. Trimming removed 2 bases from V and 4 bases from J, with 8 bases in between. CDR1 and CDR2 (germline): MNHNY, SVGAGI (reference sequence). The CDR3 region has the DNA TGTGCCAGCAGTTACCGCCAGCCCACTGAAGCTTTCTTT. This sequence encodes CASSYRQPTEAFF.

The V gene is TRBV6-5, the J gene TRBJ1-6; D is possibly TRBD1 (5 bases). The CDR3 sequence is 13 residues long. CDR1 and CDR2 (germline): MNHEY, SVGAGI. V was clipped by 7 bases and J by 9 bases, with 13 bases between them. CDR3 coding DNA: TGTGCCAGCATCCTGGACGGGACTTCACCCCTCCACTTT. Amino acids: CASILDGTSPLHF.

This clone was counted a single time. CDR3 coding DNA: TGCGCCAGCAGCCAAGGGACAAACTATAATTCACCCCTCCACTTT. The encoded protein is CASSQGTNYNSPLHF. The chain couples TRBV4-3 to TRBJ1-6, with D perhaps matching TRBD1 (5 bases). Germline CDR1 and CDR2: LGHNA and YSLEER. Trimming pared 1 base from V and 3 bases from J, leaving 7 bases between. The CDR3 length is 15 residues.

The V gene is TRBV6-5, the J gene TRBJ2-1; tentatively, D is TRBD1 (6 bases). The CDR3 has 14 residues. The V end was cut by 10 bases, the J end by 2 bases, with 15 bases between. Germline CDR1 and CDR2: MNHEY and SVGAGI. CDR3 DNA: TGTGCCACCTGGGCGAAGGGGGCCTACAATGAGCAGTTCTTC. Protein: CATWAKGAYNEQFF.

This chain links TRBV5-6 with TRBJ2-5, with TRBD1 as a possible D gene (5 bases). The CDR3 totals 13 residues. The V and J ends lost 2 bases and 3 bases respectively, with 8 bases between them. Germline-derived CDR1 and CDR2 are SGHDT and YYEEEE. The CDR3 region is CASSFGAEETQYF. CDR3 DNA sequence: TGTGCCAGCAGCTTTGGGGCGGAAGAGACCCAGTACTTC.

This chain uses TRBV10-2 with TRBJ2-7; TRBD2 aligns across 8 bases. CDR1 is WSHSY, CDR2 SAAADI, per germline. Germline trimming cut 3 bases from V and 2 bases from J; bases unmatched to any gene: 6. The CDR3 is made up of 15 amino acids. CDR3 nucleotides: TGCGCCAGCAGTGAACTTTGGCGGGGGGCCTACGAGCAGTACTTC. Its protein is CASSELWRGAYEQYF.

J is TRBJ1-1 and V is TRBV6-5; D is possibly TRBD1 (5 bases). The CDR3 covers 16 residues. Deletions cut 4 bases from V and 1 base from J, with 16 bases between. CDR1 is MNHEY and CDR2 is SVGAGI in the germline V gene. CDR3 sequence: CASSSLWGYTNTEAFF. The CDR3 DNA reads as TGTGCCAGCAGTTCCCTATGGGGCTATACGAACACTGAAGCTTTCTTT.

The J gene is TRBJ2-5, the V gene TRBV5-1; D is possibly TRBD2 (5 bases). Between the trimmed V and J ends, which lost 3 bases and 2 bases, there was a span of 14 bases. This CDR3 contains 15 residues. The germline V gene encodes CDR1 SGHRS and CDR2 YFSETQ. The chain's CDR3 is CASSSVLGIQETQYF. Written as DNA, the CDR3 is TGCGCCAGCAGCTCCGTACTAGGCATACAAGAGACCCAGTACTTC.

The chain combines TRBV29-1 with TRBJ2-2; 8 bases match TRBD2. CDR1 is SQVTM, CDR2 ANQGSEA, per germline. The CDR3 contains 14 residues. Trimming took 5 bases from V and 0 from J; bases not matched to a gene: 2. The CDR3 loop is CSVSGGTNTGELFF. The CDR3 DNA follows: TGCAGCGTTTCGGGGGGGACGAACACCGGGGAGCTGTTTTTT.

The sample holds one count of this clone. The V and J genes are TRBV15 and TRBJ1-4; TRBD1 matches 8 bases. From germline, CDR1 is LNHNV and CDR2 YYDKDF (reference sequence). This CDR3 spans 18 amino acids. The ends lost 1 base at V and 0 bases at J; junction bases unmatched: 7. The CDR3 DNA sequence: TGTGCCACCAGCAGAGTCGGGACAGGCCCTGCAACTAATGAAAAACTGTTTTTT. This translates into CATSRVGTGPATNEKLFF.

This clone appeared a single time. In nucleotides, the CDR3 is TGCAGCGTCGTGCCGGGGTCTCACACAGATACGCAGTATTTT. This translates into CSVVPGSHTDTQYF. The rearrangement uses TRBV29-1 and TRBJ2-3, with D maybe TRBD2 (5 bases). V was shortened by 6 bases and J by 2 bases, with 15 bases between the two germline ends. The CDR3 spans 14 residues. Germline V gene data show CDR1 as SQVTM and CDR2 as ANQGSEA.

This chain uses TRBV28 with TRBJ2-7; 7 nucleotides line up with TRBD1. Germline trimming cut 1 base from V and 5 bases from J; bases unmatched to any gene: 5. Germline V CDR1 and CDR2: MDHEN, SYDVKM. The CDR3 has 14 amino acids. CDR3 sequence reads: CASSLSQGFHEQYF. The CDR3 coding sequence is TGTGCCAGCAGTTTATCACAGGGGTTCCACGAGCAGTACTTC.

The chain recombines TRBV18 with TRBJ1-1; D gene uncertain. Trimming left V 3 bases short and J 0 bases short, with 14 bases between. The germline V gene has CDR1 KGHSH and CDR2 LQKENI. The CDR3 spans 16 residues. The CDR3, as DNA: TGTGCCAGCTCACCTCTCCCTGGGCAGATGAACACTGAAGCTTTCTTT. This gives the protein CASSPLPGQMNTEAFF.

This clone was detected only a few times. This rearrangement joins TRBV25-1 to TRBJ1-4, with D uncertain. V was trimmed by 3 bases and J by 7 bases, leaving 12 bases between them. Germline V lookup: CDR1 MGHDK, CDR2 SYGVNS. CDR3 length: 14 amino acids. As DNA, the CDR3 is TGTGCCAGCAGTGAGGCTGGGGAGACTGAAAAACTGTTTTTT. Translated, it gives CASSEAGETEKLFF.

V is TRBV19 and J is TRBJ2-1, with D unclear. The V gene's germline CDR1 is LNHDA and CDR2 SQIVND (reference sequence). Deletions cut 7 bases from V and 5 bases from J, with 12 bases between. The CDR3 spans 13 residues. In nucleotides, the CDR3 is TGTGCCAGTACCCCCGACGGCGACAATGAGCAGTTCTTC. Translation gives CASTPDGDNEQFF.

This chain joins TRBV18 and TRBJ1-5; 8 bases line up with TRBD1. CDR3 length: 15 residues. Germline values: CDR1 KGHSH, CDR2 LQKENI. V trimming: 3 bases; J trimming: 3 bases; junction bases outside the gene matches: 4. The CDR3 reads CASSPRTGNNQPQHF. In nucleotides, the CDR3 is TGTGCCAGCTCACCGAGGACAGGGAACAATCAGCCCCAGCATTTT.

In its sample, this clone was seen a few times. The chain couples TRBV5-1 to TRBJ1-2, with TRBD1 matching over 8 bases. The CDR3 is 14 residues long. The junction had 3 bases not matched to a gene; V was cut back by 2 bases and J by 3 bases. Germline CDR1 reads SGHRS; CDR2 reads YFSETQ. CDR3 bases: TGCGCCAGCAGCTTCGACAGGGGCCACTATGGCTACACCTTC. This sequence encodes CASSFDRGHYGYTF.

V and J are TRBV5-1 and TRBJ1-5; 10 nucleotides align to TRBD1. Trimming took 0 bases from V and 14 from J; bases not matched to a gene: 8. The CDR3 covers 14 residues. Germline V gives CDR1 SGHRS, CDR2 YFSETQ. CDR3 protein: CASSLGTGGFREHF. CDR3 DNA: TGCGCCAGCAGCTTGGGGACAGGGGGATTTCGGGAGCATTTT.

The V and J genes are TRBV4-2 and TRBJ1-2; perhaps TRBD1 as D (5 bases). This CDR3 is 16 amino acids long. The ends were cut back, 0 bases at V and 10 bases at J, with 21 bases in the middle. CDR1 is LGHNA and CDR2 is YNFKEQ in the germline V gene. The chain's CDR3 is CASSQDFGQGGRTYTF. The DNA for the CDR3 is TGTGCCAGCAGCCAAGATTTCGGGCAGGGTGGTAGAACCTACACCTTC.

This chain links TRBV5-1 with TRBJ2-3; 9 nucleotides align to TRBD2. V trimming: 1 base; J trimming: 5 bases; junction bases outside the gene matches: 2. CDR3 length equals 14 residues. Germline CDR1 reads SGHRS; CDR2 reads YFSETQ. CDR3 bases: TGCGCCAGCAGCTTGACACTAGCGGGAGATACGCAGTATTTT. This codes for CASSLTLAGDTQYF. Filled out from reference TRBV5-1 and TRBJ2-3, the complete variable domain reads KAGVTQTPRYLIKTRGQQVTLSCSPISGHRSVSWYQQTPGQGLQFLFEYFSETQRNKGNFPGRFSGRQFSNSRSEMNVSTLELGDSALYLCASSLTLAGDTQYFGPGTRLTVL.

The chain is built from TRBV9 and TRBJ2-7, with D tentatively TRBD1 (6 bases). V shed 4 bases and J shed 2 bases, with 13 bases lying between them. CDR1 SGDLS and CDR2 YYNGEE come from the germline V gene. The CDR3 is 14 residues long. CDR3 coding DNA: TGTGCCAGCAGCAAGCGACAGGCTACCTACGAGCAGTACTTC. This gives the protein CASSKRQATYEQYF.

As concerns this clone: This CDR3 is also generated by other DNA sequences in the sample. J is TRBJ1-2 and V is TRBV4-3; the D gene is possibly TRBD1 (5 bases). CDR1 LGHNA and CDR2 YSLEER come from the germline V gene. Trimming took off 1 base at V and 4 bases at J, with 7 bases between the two ends. The CDR3 is 13 residues long. DNA for the CDR3: TGCGCCAGCAGCCAAGGGGGCGGCTATGGCTACACCTTC. This encodes CASSQGGGYGYTF.

The V call is TRBV6-1, the J call TRBJ1-1, with D maybe TRBD1 (5 bases). The CDR3 loop spans 15 amino acids. Germline lookup yields CDR1 MNHNS and CDR2 SASEGT. The V end was cut by 4 bases, the J end by 0 bases, with 12 bases between. The CDR3 DNA sequence: TGTGCCAGCAGTGGGCAGGGCGGGGTGAACACTGAAGCTTTCTTT. As protein: CASSGQGGVNTEAFF.

The V gene is TRBV10-1, the J gene TRBJ2-3, with unresolved D. The CDR3 sequence is 15 residues long. V lost 0 bases and J 5 bases, leaving 12 bases between the germline ends. Germline V gene sequence: CDR1 WNHNN, CDR2 SYGVQD (reference sequence). CDR3 in amino acids: CASSESILLEDTQYF. The CDR3 DNA sequence: TGCGCCAGCAGTGAGTCGATTCTGCTGGAAGATACGCAGTATTTT.

The V gene is TRBV19, the J gene TRBJ2-5; 8 bases line up with TRBD2. Germline-derived CDR1 and CDR2 are LNHDA and SQIVND (reference sequence). J gave up 2 bases and V 1 base, and 12 bases lay outside the gene matches. This CDR3 is 18 amino acids long. The CDR3 DNA is TGTGCCAGTAGTATAGGGGCTAGCGGGCCTGGCGGACAAGAGACCCAGTACTTC. This encodes CASSIGASGPGGQETQYF. Variable domain in full (rest from reference TRBV19 and TRBJ2-5): DGGITQSPKYLFRKEGQNVTLSCEQNLNHDAMYWYRQDPGQGLRLIYYSQIVNDFQKGDIAEGYSVSREKKESFPLTVTSAQKNPTAFYLCASSIGASGPGGQETQYFGPGTRLLVL.

The chain combines TRBV7-9 with TRBJ1-4, with D uncertain. This CDR3 region has 13 residues. V was shortened by 0 bases and J by 5 bases, with 4 bases between the two germline ends. Germline CDR1 is SEHNR and CDR2 is FQNEAQ (reference sequence). The CDR3 protein is CASSLARNEKLFF. The CDR3 nucleotides read TGTGCCAGCAGCTTAGCACGGAATGAAAAACTGTTTTTT.

This rearrangement joins TRBV15 to TRBJ2-7; 12 bases align to TRBD2. Germline V lookup: CDR1 LNHNV, CDR2 YYDKDF (reference sequence). The trim removed 6 bases at V and 1 base at J, leaving 28 bases unmatched. This CDR3 region has 23 residues. This CDR3 is CATSPGTGLLSSGGASVSYEQYF. DNA for the CDR3: TGTGCCACCAGTCCCGGGACAGGGTTGTTGTCTAGCGGGGGGGCTTCGGTATCCTACGAGCAGTACTTC.